The clone carrying this TCR beta chain occurred many times. Antigen specificity is unknown. Quantitative 5'-RACE with molecular barcodes was used to make the TCR beta libraries. Each CDR3 protein gets one entry after TCRdb re-called the 5' RACE reads with MiXCR. The table shows some 23,000 distinct CDR3 sequences, with under 3% occurring only once. The germline V gene has CDR1 SGDLS and CDR2 YYNGEE. Trimming removed 7 bases from V and 1 base from J; junction bases left unmatched: 7. This CDR3 has 15 amino acids. The data were taken from a study of CD8 T cells in ankylosing spondylitis. Study-wide points: Previous work reported some of these motif variants in the synovial fluid and blood of reactive arthritis.

Sequencing was performed on blood, either unsorted or a sorted T cell fraction (not recorded which). This TCR was sampled from a female donor with ankylosing spondylitis or in good health (not recorded which). The chain recombines TRBV9 with TRBJ2-3; 9 bases fit TRBD2. As DNA, the CDR3 is TGTGCCAGCGCGGGGGGGGCCTACGGCACAGATACGCAGTATTTT. Encoded protein: CASAGGAYGTDTQYF. Full variable domain (remainder filled in from reference TRBV9 and TRBJ2-3): DSGVTQTPKHLITATGQRVTLRCSPRSGDLSVYWYQQSLDQGLQFLIQYYNGEERAKGNILERFSAQQFPDLHSELNLSSLELGDSALYFCASAGGAYGTDTQYFGPGTRLTVL.